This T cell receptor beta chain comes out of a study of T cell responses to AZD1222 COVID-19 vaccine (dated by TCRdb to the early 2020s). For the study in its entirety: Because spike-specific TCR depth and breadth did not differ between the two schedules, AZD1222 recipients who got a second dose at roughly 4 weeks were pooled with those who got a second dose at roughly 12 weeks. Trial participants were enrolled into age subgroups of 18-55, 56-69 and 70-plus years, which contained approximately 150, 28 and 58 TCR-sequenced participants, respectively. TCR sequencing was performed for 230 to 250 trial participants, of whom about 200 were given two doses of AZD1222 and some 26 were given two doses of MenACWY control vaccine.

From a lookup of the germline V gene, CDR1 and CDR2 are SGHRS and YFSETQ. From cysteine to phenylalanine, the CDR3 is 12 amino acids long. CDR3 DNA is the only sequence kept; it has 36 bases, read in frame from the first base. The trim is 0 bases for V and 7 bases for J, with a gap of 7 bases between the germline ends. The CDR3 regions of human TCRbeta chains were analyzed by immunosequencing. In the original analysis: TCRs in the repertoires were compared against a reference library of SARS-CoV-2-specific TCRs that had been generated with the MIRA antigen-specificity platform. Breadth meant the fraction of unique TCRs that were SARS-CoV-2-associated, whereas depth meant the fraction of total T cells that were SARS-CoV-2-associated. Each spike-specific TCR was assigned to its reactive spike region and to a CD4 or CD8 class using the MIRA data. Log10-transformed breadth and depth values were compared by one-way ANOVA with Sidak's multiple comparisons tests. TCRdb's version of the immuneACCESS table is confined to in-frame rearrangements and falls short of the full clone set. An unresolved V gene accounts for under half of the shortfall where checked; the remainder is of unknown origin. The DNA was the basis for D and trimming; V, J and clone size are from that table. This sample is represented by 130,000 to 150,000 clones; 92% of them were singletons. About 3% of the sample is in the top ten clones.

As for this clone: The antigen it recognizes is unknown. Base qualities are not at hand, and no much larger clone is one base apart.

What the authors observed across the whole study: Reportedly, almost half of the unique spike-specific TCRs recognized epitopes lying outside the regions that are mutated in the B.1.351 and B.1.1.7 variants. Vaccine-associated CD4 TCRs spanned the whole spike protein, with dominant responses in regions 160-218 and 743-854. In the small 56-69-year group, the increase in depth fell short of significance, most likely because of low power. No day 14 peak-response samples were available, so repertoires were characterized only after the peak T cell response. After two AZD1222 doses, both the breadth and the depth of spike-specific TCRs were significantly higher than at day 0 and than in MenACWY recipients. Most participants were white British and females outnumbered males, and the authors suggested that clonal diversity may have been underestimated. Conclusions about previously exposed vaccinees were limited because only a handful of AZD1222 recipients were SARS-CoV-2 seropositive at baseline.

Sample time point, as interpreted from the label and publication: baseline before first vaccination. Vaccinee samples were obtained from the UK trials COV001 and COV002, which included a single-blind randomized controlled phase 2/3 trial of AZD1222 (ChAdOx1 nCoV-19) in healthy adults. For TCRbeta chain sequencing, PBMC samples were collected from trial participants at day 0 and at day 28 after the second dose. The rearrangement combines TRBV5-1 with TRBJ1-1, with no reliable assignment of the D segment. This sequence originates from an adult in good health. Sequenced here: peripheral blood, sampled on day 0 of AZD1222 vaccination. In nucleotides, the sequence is TGCGCCAGCAGCTTGGTTGGGGATGAAGCTTTCTTT. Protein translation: CASSLVGDEAFF. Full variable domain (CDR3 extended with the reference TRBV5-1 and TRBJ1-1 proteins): KAGVTQTPRYLIKTRGQQVTLSCSPISGHRSVSWYQQTPGQGLQFLFEYFSETQRNKGNFPGRFSGRQFSNSRSEMNVSTLELGDSALYLCASSLVGDEAFFGQGTRLTVV.